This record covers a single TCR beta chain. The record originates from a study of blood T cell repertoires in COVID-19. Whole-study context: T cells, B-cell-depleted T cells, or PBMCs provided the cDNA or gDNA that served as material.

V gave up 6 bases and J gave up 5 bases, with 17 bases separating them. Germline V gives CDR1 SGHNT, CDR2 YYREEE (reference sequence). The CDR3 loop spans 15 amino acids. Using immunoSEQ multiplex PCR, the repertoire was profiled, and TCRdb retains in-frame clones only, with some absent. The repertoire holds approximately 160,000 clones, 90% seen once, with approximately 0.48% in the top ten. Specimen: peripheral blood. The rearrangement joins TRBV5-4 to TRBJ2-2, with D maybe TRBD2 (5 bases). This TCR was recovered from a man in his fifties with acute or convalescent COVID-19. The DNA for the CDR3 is TGTGCCAGCATGGTATCGGACTGGGGAACCGGGGAGCTGTTTTTT. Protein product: CASMVSDWGTGELFF.